The rows below give T cell receptor beta chains drawn from one sample of a study of CD8+ T cells in alopecia areata. Profiled with immunoSEQ multiplex PCR; TCRdb holds only in-frame clones, not every one. The sample holds approximately 150,000 clones; about 66% are singletons and the top ten take over 9.5%. The specimen was CD8+ T cells sorted from blood, collected at week 0. These receptors all come from a human donor with alopecia areata. Each CDR3 is given with its conserved first and last residue.

J | V | CDR3
TRBJ2-7 | TRBV6-5 | CASSYSAGGPNEQYF
TRBJ2-5 | TRBV11-2 | CASSLLQGSQETQYF
TRBJ2-1 | TRBV11-2 | CASSSSSSEQFF
TRBJ1-6 | TRBV10-3 | CAISHPPGQGAPGSPLHF
TRBJ2-1 | TRBV6-5 | CASSYRGGQGGYEQFF
TRBJ1-2 | TRBV29-1 | CSVDKPGDGNGYTF
TRBJ1-2 | TRBV29-1 | CSVAGSRRRDYGYTF
TRBJ2-7 | TRBV5-1 | CASSSEGIDQVYEQYF
TRBJ2-1 | TRBV7-9 | CASSLSESSYNEQFF
TRBJ2-1 | TRBV6-5 | CASSSRRYNEQFF
TRBJ1-6 | TRBV30 | CAWTGVNSPLHF
TRBJ2-1 | TRBV2 | CASSLAAAEQFF
TRBJ2-5 | TRBV9 | CASSATAGAQETQYF
TRBJ2-7 | TRBV5-1 | CASSLGTGREQYF
TRBJ2-1 | TRBV27 | CASKRAQGLLAGENEQFF
TRBJ2-6 | TRBV5-1 | CASSPQGFQGSGANVLTF
TRBJ2-7 | TRBV29-1 | CSVEKGQPREQYF
TRBJ2-7 | TRBV9 | CASSLAGVGYEQYF
TRBJ1-6 | TRBV20-1 | CSAYRGGPLHF
TRBJ1-6 | TRBV10-3 | CAISESGRLSSPLHF
TRBJ1-1 | TRBV6-5 | CASSRLEGGTEAFF
TRBJ2-5 | TRBV6-5 | CASSSSGGLQETQYF
TRBJ1-2 | TRBV6-5 | CASTGDRGHGYTF
TRBJ1-2 | TRBV4-1 | CASSQGGGLGYTF
TRBJ2-3 | TRBV11-2 | CASSPACSTDTQYF
TRBJ1-5 | TRBV2 | CASSDSSRSNQPQHF
TRBJ1-1 | TRBV2 | CASSWPNTEAFF
TRBJ1-6 | TRBV5-6 | CASSLANSPLHF
TRBJ1-1 | TRBV9 | CASSVSGTPGQAFF
TRBJ2-2 | TRBV6-5 | CASSYATAQELFF
TRBJ1-1 | TRBV30 | CAWSDDRTEAFF
TRBJ1-5 | TRBV25-1 | CASSDGFGNQPQHF
TRBJ2-2 | TRBV7-8 | CASSLALWRGEPTNTGELFF
TRBJ2-7 | TRBV25-1 | CATQSGEQYF
TRBJ1-4 | TRBV2 | CASSVGTGELANEKLFF
TRBJ2-1 | TRBV20-1 | CSARDYVEQFF
TRBJ2-1 | TRBV2 | CASMGFNEQFF
TRBJ1-1 | TRBV13 | CASGESLGMNTEAFF
TRBJ2-5 | TRBV27 | CASGQTGTGTQYF
TRBJ2-3 | TRBV9 | CASNLPTSGGPDTQYF
TRBJ1-2 | TRBV5-6 | CASTNTQPRSRGYTF
TRBJ2-1 | TRBV19 | CATTMGSTANEQFF
TRBJ1-6 | TRBV2 | CASTKTGSYNSPLHF
TRBJ2-7 | TRBV11-2 | CASSLDRGATTDSYEQYF
TRBJ2-7 | TRBV5-6 | CASTKDSTPYEQYF
TRBJ1-2 | TRBV19 | CASYAYGYTF
TRBJ1-6 | TRBV6-5 | CASSISTGSRSPLHF
TRBJ2-7 | TRBV29-1 | CSVVLGGGRSEQYF
TRBJ1-2 | TRBV7-9 | CASSRRDGGFYGYTF
TRBJ1-2 | TRBV9 | CASSVATGSKNYGYTF
TRBJ1-5 | TRBV14 | CASSQGLSQPQHF
TRBJ2-7 | TRBV19 | CASSMARDRALPRYF
TRBJ2-5 | TRBV29-1 | CSVEGLGIQETQYF
TRBJ2-2 | TRBV25-1 | CASSESLPGELFF
TRBJ2-7 | TRBV2 | CASGGAGSYEQYF